Reported below is one TCR beta chain. Its antigen is undetermined. TCRdb reprocessed the reads with MiXCR, giving one entry per CDR3 protein. This sample has around 710,000 distinct CDR3 sequences, with approximately 32% found just once. The source of the sample is a study of T cell repertoires in cytomegalovirus infection. V was clipped by 2 bases and J by 5 bases; unmatched bases: 0. The CDR3 extends over 13 amino acids. Germline V gene data show CDR1 as SGHRS and CDR2 as YFSETQ. Study observations and caveats: There were carriers of CMV plus the relevant HLA, and cumulative public TCR beta family frequency identified them. Across the ex vivo response, the dominant clonotypes were HLA-C-restricted CMV-specific TCR beta clonotypes.

Specimen: cultured CD8+ T cells from PBMCs, collected from culture after CMV antigen stimulation. The TCR sequence derives from a human donor in good health (CMV status not recorded). Some clones in this sample may be carry-over from other donors' samples. This rearrangement joins TRBV5-1 to TRBJ2-7; 11 nucleotides align to TRBD2. CDR3 region: CASSFSGGDEQYV. The CDR3 DNA sequence: TGCGCCAGCAGCTTTAGCGGGGGGGACGAGCAGTACGTC.